These 28 T cell receptor beta chains came from one sample sequenced in a study of OX40 agonist ivuxolimab in advanced cancers. Sequenced by immunoSEQ multiplex PCR; TCRdb stores in-frame clones only, minus some. This sample has 60,000 to 80,000 clones, with around 84% found just once. This sample comprised CD4+ or CD8+ T cells sorted from blood, obtained in a trial of the OX40 agonist ivuxolimab. These receptors were obtained from an adult with an advanced solid tumor such as melanoma, head and neck, liver or kidney cancer.

J is TRBJ1-1 and V is TRBV2; D unclear. Trimming cost V 8 bases and J 1 base, with 11 bases left between them. Germline CDR1 reads SNHLY; CDR2 reads FYNNEI. This CDR3 is built from 13 residues. The CDR3 loop reads CASLLEGNTEAFF. DNA of the CDR3: TGTGCCAGCCTCTTAGAGGGGAACACTGAAGCTTTCTTT.

The chain uses TRBV5-5 and TRBJ2-2; 8 bases are a match to TRBD1. The CDR3 runs to 15 residues. V dropped 6 bases and J dropped 7; count of bases not matched to a gene: 11. The germline V gene has CDR1 SGHKS and CDR2 YYEKEE (reference sequence). In DNA form, the CDR3 reads TGTGCCAGCACCAAGACAGGGGTTTTGGGCGGGGAGCTGTTTTTT. Protein product: CASTKTGVLGGELFF.

The chain uses TRBV5-4 and TRBJ2-3; the match to TRBD2 covers 11 bases. V shed 5 bases and J 6 bases; nucleotides not matched to a gene: 8. The germline V gene has CDR1 SGHNT and CDR2 YYREEE (reference sequence). The CDR3 totals 15 residues. The chain's CDR3 is CASRSGTSGPDTQYF. Written as DNA, the CDR3 is TGTGCCAGCAGGTCCGGGACTAGCGGCCCCGATACGCAGTATTTT.

The V gene is TRBV7-2, the J gene TRBJ1-4, with D possibly matching TRBD1 (5 bases). Germline CDR1 reads SGHTA; CDR2 reads FQGNSA. The V end lost 3 bases, the J end lost 5 bases, and 13 bases lay between the germline ends. The CDR3 loop spans 15 amino acids. The CDR3 DNA reads as TGTGCCAGCAGCTTTCTCGGGACTGGAAATGAAAAACTGTTTTTT. The encoded protein is CASSFLGTGNEKLFF.

The J gene is TRBJ1-5, the V gene TRBV7-2; 7 positions agree with TRBD1. Germline CDR1 and CDR2: SGHTA and FQGNSA. The CDR3 has 16 amino acids. The junction had 7 bases not matched to a gene; V was cut back by 5 bases and J by 0 bases. The CDR3 nucleotides read TGTGCCAGCAGCCGGGACAGAATTTATAGCAATCAGCCCCAGCATTTT. It yields the protein CASSRDRIYSNQPQHF.

The chain combines TRBV10-3 with TRBJ2-2; 7 nucleotides line up with TRBD2. Trimming took 2 bases from V and 3 from J; bases not matched to a gene: 3. Germline-derived CDR1 and CDR2 are ENHRY and SYGVKD. CDR3 length: 15 amino acids. Here the CDR3 DNA reads TGTGCCATCAGTGAGCCGGCGGGGGACACCGGGGAGCTGTTTTTT. This codes for CAISEPAGDTGELFF.

This chain uses TRBV15 with TRBJ2-3, with 12 bases that match TRBD2. The CDR3 has 15 residues. J was trimmed by 2 bases and V by 9 bases; bases with no gene match: 6. The germline CDR1 and CDR2 sequences are LNHNV and YYDKDF (reference sequence). The chain's CDR3 is CATRLAGGATDTQYF. In nucleotides, the CDR3 is TGTGCCACTCGCCTAGCGGGGGGGGCCACAGATACGCAGTATTTT.

V gene TRBV6-4 combines with J gene TRBJ1-6; D is undetermined. CDR1 and CDR2 (germline): MRHNA, SNTAGT. V lost 5 bases to trimming and J lost 9 bases, with 11 bases between them. The CDR3 has 13 residues. The CDR3 sequence: CASSYQEGSPLHF. DNA of the CDR3: TGTGCCAGCAGTTACCAGGAGGGTTCACCCCTCCACTTT.

This sequence joins TRBV14 and TRBJ1-6; TRBD1 matches at 9 bases. CDR3 length: 15 amino acids. Per germline, CDR1 SGHDN and CDR2 FVKESK. V shed 4 bases, J shed 6 bases, and the junction held 4 bases outside the gene matches. CDR3 coding DNA: TGTGCCAGCAGCCTACTGGGACAGGGTAATTCACCCCTCCACTTT. It is translated as CASSLLGQGNSPLHF.

The chain is built from TRBV7-9 and TRBJ2-5; 8 bases map to TRBD1. In germline, CDR1 is SEHNR, CDR2 FQNEAQ (reference sequence). With V trimmed by 3 bases and J by 5 bases, 5 bases remained unmatched. The CDR3 runs to 14 residues. CDR3 region: CASSLAGGRETQYF. The CDR3 nucleotides are TGTGCCAGCAGCTTGGCAGGGGGCCGGGAGACCCAGTACTTC.

The chain has TRBV2 and TRBJ1-3; D gene unclear. V lost 6 bases and J 0 bases, leaving 6 bases between the germline ends. CDR3 length equals 13 residues. The germline V gene has CDR1 SNHLY and CDR2 FYNNEI. CDR3 in DNA: TGTGCCAGCAGGACTTACTCTGGAAACACCATATATTTT. This encodes CASRTYSGNTIYF.

The rearrangement uses TRBV12-1 and TRBJ1-4. TRBV12-1 is a pseudogene. The CDR3 has 15 residues. The CDR3 is CASSFPDRAIEKLFF. DNA of the CDR3: TGTGCCAGCAGCTTTCCGGACCGAGCGATCGAAAAACTGTTTTTT.

Details on this clone: The junction departs from germline at one end; a sequencing error may be responsible. The chain carries TRBV5-4 and TRBJ2-7, with D maybe TRBD2 (6 bases). Germline assignment: CDR1 SGHNT and CDR2 YYREEE (reference sequence). This CDR3 region has 12 residues. Here the CDR3 DNA reads TGTGCCAGCAGCTTGGAGGAGGGCAGGAGAGCTTTC. Its translation is CASSLEEGRRAF.

This chain links TRBV7-2 with TRBJ1-1, with 8 nucleotides matching TRBD1. Germline V gene data show CDR1 as SGHTA and CDR2 as FQGNSA. Unmatched junction bases numbered 2, after V lost 5 bases and J lost 3 bases. This CDR3 contains 13 residues. CDR3 DNA sequence: TGTGCCAGCAGCCCACAGGGGGACACTGAAGCTTTCTTT. Protein product: CASSPQGDTEAFF.

The chain is built from TRBV11-2 and TRBJ2-3; 10 bases fit TRBD1. CDR1 SGHAT and CDR2 FQNNGV come from the germline V gene. This CDR3 spans 14 amino acids. The V gene end was trimmed by 5 bases and the J gene end by 4 bases; junction bases not matched to a gene: 3. This CDR3 is CASSRTGGADTQYF. DNA for the CDR3: TGTGCCAGCAGCCGGACAGGGGGAGCAGATACGCAGTATTTT.

In nucleotides, the CDR3 is TGCGCCAGCACAAGGGGGGAAGATGGCTACACCTTC. Protein sequence: CASTRGEDGYTF. V gene TRBV5-1 combines with J gene TRBJ1-2; TRBD1 is a possible D gene (6 bases). V dropped 6 bases and J dropped 6 bases, with 12 bases sitting between them. The CDR3 is 12 residues long. The germline V gene encodes CDR1 SGHRS and CDR2 YFSETQ.

The chain carries TRBV11-2 and TRBJ2-7, with D perhaps given as TRBD1 or TRBD2 (5 bases each). Germline V gene data show CDR1 as SGHAT and CDR2 as FQNNGV. The CDR3 totals 15 residues. V lost 1 base, J lost 5 bases, and 15 bases lay in between. In DNA, the CDR3 is TGTGCCAGCAGCTTAGCCTGGGACCGCCGGGACGAGCAGTACTTC. This codes for CASSLAWDRRDEQYF. Looking up the rest from reference TRBV11-2 and TRBJ2-7 gives the full variable domain: EAGVAQSPRYKIIEKRQSVAFWCNPISGHATLYWYQQILGQGPKLLIQFQNNGVVDDSQLPKDRFSAERLKGVDSTLKIQPAKLEDSAVYLCASSLAWDRRDEQYFGPGTRLTVT.

The chain recombines TRBV2 with TRBJ1-4; a possible D gene is TRBD1 (5 bases). From germline, CDR1 is SNHLY and CDR2 FYNNEI. The CDR3 is 15 residues long. V lost 3 bases to trimming and J lost 3 bases, with 11 bases between them. CDR3 protein: CASSDEGLANEKLFF. Here the CDR3 DNA reads TGTGCCAGCAGTGACGAGGGGCTGGCTAATGAAAAACTGTTTTTT.

In this sample, this clone turned up a few times. The V call is TRBV6-6, the J call TRBJ2-7, with 7 positions matching TRBD1. In germline, CDR1 is MNHNY, CDR2 SVGAGI (reference sequence). The CDR3 has 13 amino acids. V lost 7 bases to trimming and J lost 3 bases; unmatched junction nucleotides: 6. In DNA form, the CDR3 reads TGTGCCAGCACCGGACAGGCTATCTACGAGCAGTACTTC. It encodes CASTGQAIYEQYF.

V usage is TRBV5-4 and J usage is TRBJ2-5, with 7 bases matching TRBD1. This CDR3 is 15 amino acids long. Germline V gives CDR1 SGHNT, CDR2 YYREEE (reference sequence). V lost 6 bases, J lost 5 bases, and 13 bases stayed unmatched. This chain's CDR3 is CASNKGTDAWETQYF. The CDR3 DNA reads TGTGCCAGCAACAAAGGGACAGACGCATGGGAGACCCAGTACTTC.

The chain joins TRBV13 to TRBJ1-3; 9 nucleotides line up with TRBD1. CDR1 is PRHDT, CDR2 FYEKMQ, per germline (reference sequence). The CDR3 consists of 16 residues. The V segment lost 5 bases and the J segment 0 bases; nucleotides outside the gene matches: 5. The CDR3 region has the DNA TGTGCCAGCAGCGCCGACAGGGGGGACTCTGGAAACACCATATATTTT. This codes for CASSADRGDSGNTIYF.

This clone has a single count. CDR3 sequence reads: CASRYRGGNGYTF. Written as DNA, the CDR3 is TGTGCCAGTAGGTACAGGGGAGGGAATGGCTACACCTTC. This chain joins TRBV19 and TRBJ1-2, with 7 bases lining up with TRBD1. The V gene end was trimmed by 6 bases and the J gene end by 6 bases; junction bases not matched to a gene: 7. The germline gives CDR1 LNHDA, CDR2 SQIVND (reference sequence). The CDR3 totals 13 residues.

The chain couples TRBV7-9 to TRBJ1-5; TRBD1 agrees at 7 bases. V was clipped by 3 bases and J by 4 bases; unmatched bases: 18. From germline, CDR1 is SEHNR and CDR2 FQNEAQ (reference sequence). CDR3 size: 19 residues. CDR3 residues: CASSLAHGQAQGLNQPQHF. The CDR3, as DNA: TGTGCCAGCAGCTTGGCTCATGGACAGGCCCAAGGATTAAATCAGCCCCAGCATTTT.

Concerning this clone itself: This specimen includes other DNA sequences encoding the same CDR3. The J gene is TRBJ1-1, the V gene TRBV7-9; D gene unclear. CDR3 length: 14 residues. V shed 3 bases and J shed 0 bases, with 8 bases lying between them. Per germline, CDR1 SEHNR and CDR2 FQNEAQ (reference sequence). The CDR3 is CASSLAGLNTEAFF. In DNA form, the CDR3 reads TGTGCCAGCAGCTTGGCGGGCTTGAACACTGAAGCTTTCTTT.

The chain links TRBV4-1 to TRBJ1-1; D is unclear. The CDR3 extends over 13 amino acids. The ends were cut back, 1 base at V and 4 bases at J, with 7 bases in the middle. Germline lookup yields CDR1 MGHRA and CDR2 YSYEKL. The CDR3 DNA reads TGCGCCAGCAGCCAAGTTCCGAGCACTGAAGCTTTCTTT. Translation gives CASSQVPSTEAFF.

J is TRBJ2-3 and V is TRBV7-9; 7 bases match TRBD1. V trimming: 5 bases; J trimming: 6 bases; junction bases outside the gene matches: 5. Germline values: CDR1 SEHNR, CDR2 FQNEAQ (reference sequence). The CDR3 spans 13 residues. The CDR3 DNA sequence: TGTGCCAGCAGCCTCACAGGGGCGGATACGCAGTATTTT. This gives the protein CASSLTGADTQYF. The full variable domain, completed using reference TRBV7-9 and TRBJ2-3, is DTGVSQNPRHKITKRGQNVTFRCDPISEHNRLYWYRQTLGQGPEFLTYFQNEAQLEKSRLLSDRFSAERPKGSFSTLEIQRTEQGDSAMYLCASSLTGADTQYFGPGTRLTVL.

This clone came up a few times. The genes are TRBV19 and TRBJ1-6; D gene ambiguous. The V gene's germline CDR1 is LNHDA and CDR2 SQIVND (reference sequence). This CDR3 region has 13 residues. V was pared by 4 bases and J by 8 bases, with 9 bases between. The CDR3 nucleotides are TGTGCCAGTAGTAGACGTGGGGATTCACCCCTCCACTTT. It translates to CASSRRGDSPLHF. Filled out from reference TRBV19 and TRBJ1-6, the complete variable domain reads DGGITQSPKYLFRKEGQNVTLSCEQNLNHDAMYWYRQDPGQGLRLIYYSQIVNDFQKGDIAEGYSVSREKKESFPLTVTSAQKNPTAFYLCASSRRGDSPLHFGNGTRLTVT.

The chain is built from TRBV10-3 and TRBJ2-2; D could derive from TRBD1 or TRBD2 (5 bases each). The CDR3 sequence is 16 residues long. Trimming pared 4 bases from V and 1 base from J, leaving 13 bases between. The germline CDR1 and CDR2 sequences are ENHRY and SYGVKD. Here the CDR3 reads CAISGLGAGNTGELFF. DNA for the CDR3: TGTGCCATCAGTGGCTTAGGGGCGGGGAACACCGGGGAGCTGTTTTTT.